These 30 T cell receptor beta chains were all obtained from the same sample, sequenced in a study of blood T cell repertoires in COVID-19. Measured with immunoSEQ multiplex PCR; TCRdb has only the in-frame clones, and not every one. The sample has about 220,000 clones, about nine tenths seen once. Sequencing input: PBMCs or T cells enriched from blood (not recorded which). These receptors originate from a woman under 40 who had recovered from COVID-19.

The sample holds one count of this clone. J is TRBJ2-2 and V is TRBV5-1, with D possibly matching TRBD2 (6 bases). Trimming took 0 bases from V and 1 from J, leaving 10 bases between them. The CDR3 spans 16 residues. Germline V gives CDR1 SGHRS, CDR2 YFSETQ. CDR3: CASSLGSGGNTGELFF. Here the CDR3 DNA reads TGCGCCAGCAGCTTGGGTTCCGGGGGGAACACCGGGGAGCTGTTTTTT.

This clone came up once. The CDR3 region is CASSLTGGSPLHF. The CDR3 region has the DNA TGTGCCAGCAGCCTTACAGGGGGTTCGCCCCTCCACTTT. The chain couples TRBV9 to TRBJ1-6; 8 bases map to TRBD1. The V and J ends lost 4 bases and 13 bases, in that order; junction bases with no gene match: 7. Germline loops: CDR1 SGDLS, CDR2 YYNGEE. The CDR3 has 13 amino acids.

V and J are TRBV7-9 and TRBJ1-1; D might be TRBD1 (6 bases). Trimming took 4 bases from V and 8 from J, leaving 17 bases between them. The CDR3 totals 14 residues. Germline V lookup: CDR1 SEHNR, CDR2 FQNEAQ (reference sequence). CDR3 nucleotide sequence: TGTGCCAGCAGCTCCCTGGCAGGGGCGAGAGAAGCTTTCTTT. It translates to CASSSLAGAREAFF. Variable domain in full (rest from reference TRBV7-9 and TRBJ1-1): DTGVSQNPRHKITKRGQNVTFRCDPISEHNRLYWYRQTLGQGPEFLTYFQNEAQLEKSRLLSDRFSAERPKGSFSTLEIQRTEQGDSAMYLCASSSLAGAREAFFGQGTRLTVV.

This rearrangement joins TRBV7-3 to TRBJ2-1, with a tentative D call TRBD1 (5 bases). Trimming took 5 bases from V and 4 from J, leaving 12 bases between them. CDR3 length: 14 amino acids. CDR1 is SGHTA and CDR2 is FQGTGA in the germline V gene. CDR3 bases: TGTGCCAGCAGCAAAGGGGCCGTATACAATGAGCAGTTCTTC. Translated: CASSKGAVYNEQFF.

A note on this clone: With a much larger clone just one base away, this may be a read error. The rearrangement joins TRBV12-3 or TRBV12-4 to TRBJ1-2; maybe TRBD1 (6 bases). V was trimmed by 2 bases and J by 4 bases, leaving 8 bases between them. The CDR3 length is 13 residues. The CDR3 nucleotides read TGTGCCAGCAGTTTACAGGGGAGCTATGGCTACACCTTC. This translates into CASSLQGSYGYTF.

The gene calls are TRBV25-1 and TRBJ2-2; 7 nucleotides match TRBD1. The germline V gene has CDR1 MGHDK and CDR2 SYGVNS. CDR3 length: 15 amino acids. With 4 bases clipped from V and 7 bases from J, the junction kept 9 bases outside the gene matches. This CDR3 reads CASSGYRGPDGELFF. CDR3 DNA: TGTGCCAGCAGTGGCTACAGGGGCCCCGACGGGGAGCTGTTTTTT.

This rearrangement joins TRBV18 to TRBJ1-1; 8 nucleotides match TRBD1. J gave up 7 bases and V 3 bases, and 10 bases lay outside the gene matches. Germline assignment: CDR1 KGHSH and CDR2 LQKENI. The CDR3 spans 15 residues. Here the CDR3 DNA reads TGTGCCAGCTCACCCCTACAGGGGGGGGGTATTGAAGCTTTCTTT. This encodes CASSPLQGGGIEAFF.

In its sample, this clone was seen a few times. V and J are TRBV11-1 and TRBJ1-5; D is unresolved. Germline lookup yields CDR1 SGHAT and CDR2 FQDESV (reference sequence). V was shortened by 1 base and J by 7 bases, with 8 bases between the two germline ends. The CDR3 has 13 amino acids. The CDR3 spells CASSLELGQPQHF. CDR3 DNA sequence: TGTGCCAGCAGCTTAGAGCTCGGGCAGCCCCAGCATTTT.

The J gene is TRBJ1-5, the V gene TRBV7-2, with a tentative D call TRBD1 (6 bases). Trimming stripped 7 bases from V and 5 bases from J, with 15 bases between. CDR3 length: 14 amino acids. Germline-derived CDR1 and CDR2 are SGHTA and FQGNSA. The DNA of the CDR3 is TGTGCCAGCACCCAGAAGGGGGGGCATCAGCCCCAGCATTTT. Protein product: CASTQKGGHQPQHF.

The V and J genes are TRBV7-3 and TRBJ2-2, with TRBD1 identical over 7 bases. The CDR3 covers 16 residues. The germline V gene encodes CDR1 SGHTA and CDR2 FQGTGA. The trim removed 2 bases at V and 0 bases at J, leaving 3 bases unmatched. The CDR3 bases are TGTGCCAGCAGCTTATGGGACAGTTCGAACACCGGGGAGCTGTTTTTT. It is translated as CASSLWDSSNTGELFF.

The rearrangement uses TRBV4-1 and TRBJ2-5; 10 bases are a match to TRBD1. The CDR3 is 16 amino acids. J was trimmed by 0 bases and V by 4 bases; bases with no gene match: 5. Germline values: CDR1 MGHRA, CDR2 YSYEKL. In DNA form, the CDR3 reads TGCGCCAGCAGCCCGCGGGACAGGGGAAACCAAGAGACCCAGTACTTC. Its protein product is CASSPRDRGNQETQYF.

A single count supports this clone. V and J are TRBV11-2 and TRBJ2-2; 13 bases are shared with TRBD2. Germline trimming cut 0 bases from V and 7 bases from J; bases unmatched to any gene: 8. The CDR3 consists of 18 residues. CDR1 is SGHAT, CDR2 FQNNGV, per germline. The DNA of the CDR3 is TGTGCCAGCAGCTTAGATGGACTAGCGGGAGAAAGCGGCGGGGAGCTGTTTTTT. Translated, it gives CASSLDGLAGESGGELFF.

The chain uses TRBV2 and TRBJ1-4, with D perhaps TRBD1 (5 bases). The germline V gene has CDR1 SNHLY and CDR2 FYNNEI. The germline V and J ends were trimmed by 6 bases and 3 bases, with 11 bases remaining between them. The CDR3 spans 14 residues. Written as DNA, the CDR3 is TGTGCCAGCAGGGGGAGGGGAGCTAATGAAAAACTGTTTTTT. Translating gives CASRGRGANEKLFF.

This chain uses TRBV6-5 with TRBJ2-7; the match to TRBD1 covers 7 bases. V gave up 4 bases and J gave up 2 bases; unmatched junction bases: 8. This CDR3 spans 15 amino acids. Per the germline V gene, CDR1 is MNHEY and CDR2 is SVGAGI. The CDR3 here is CASSSSDRAPYEQYF. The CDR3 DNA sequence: TGTGCCAGCAGTTCGAGCGACAGGGCTCCCTACGAGCAGTACTTC.

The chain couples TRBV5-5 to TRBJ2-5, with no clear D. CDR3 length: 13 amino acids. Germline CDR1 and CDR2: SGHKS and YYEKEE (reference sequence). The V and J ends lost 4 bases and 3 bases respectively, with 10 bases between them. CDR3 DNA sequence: TGTGCCAGCAGCATCCAAGGAGAAGAGACCCAGTACTTC. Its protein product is CASSIQGEETQYF.

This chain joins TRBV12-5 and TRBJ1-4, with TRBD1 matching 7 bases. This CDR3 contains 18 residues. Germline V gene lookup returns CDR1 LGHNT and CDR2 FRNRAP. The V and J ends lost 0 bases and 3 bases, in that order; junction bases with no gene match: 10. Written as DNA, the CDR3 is TGTGCTAGTGGTTTGGTACGAGGGGGCGTAAATTCTAATGAAAAACTGTTTTTT. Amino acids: CASGLVRGGVNSNEKLFF.

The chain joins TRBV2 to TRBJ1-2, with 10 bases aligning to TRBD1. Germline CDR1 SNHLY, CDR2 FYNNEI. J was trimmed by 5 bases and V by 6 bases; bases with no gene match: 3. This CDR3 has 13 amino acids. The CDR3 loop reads CASSGDRGYGYTF. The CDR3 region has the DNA TGTGCCAGCAGCGGGGACAGGGGTTATGGCTACACCTTC.

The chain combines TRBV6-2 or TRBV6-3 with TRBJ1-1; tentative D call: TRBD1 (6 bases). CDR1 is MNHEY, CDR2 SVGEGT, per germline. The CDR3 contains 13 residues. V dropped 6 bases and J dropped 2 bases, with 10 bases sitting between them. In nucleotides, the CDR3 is TGTGCCAGCAGCTTCAGGGGAAACACTGAAGCTTTCTTT. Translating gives CASSFRGNTEAFF.

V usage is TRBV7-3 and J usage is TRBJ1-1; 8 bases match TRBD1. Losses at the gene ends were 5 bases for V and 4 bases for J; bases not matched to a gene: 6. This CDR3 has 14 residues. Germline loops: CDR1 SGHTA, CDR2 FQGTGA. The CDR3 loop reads CASSPDRGITEAFF. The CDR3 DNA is TGTGCCAGCAGCCCAGACAGGGGAATCACTGAAGCTTTCTTT.

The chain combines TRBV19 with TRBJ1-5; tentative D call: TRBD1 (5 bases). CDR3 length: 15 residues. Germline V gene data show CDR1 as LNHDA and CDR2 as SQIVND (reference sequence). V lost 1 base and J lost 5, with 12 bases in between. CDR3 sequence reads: CASSIARRGDQPQHF. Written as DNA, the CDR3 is TGTGCCAGTAGTATAGCGAGGCGGGGGGATCAGCCCCAGCATTTT.

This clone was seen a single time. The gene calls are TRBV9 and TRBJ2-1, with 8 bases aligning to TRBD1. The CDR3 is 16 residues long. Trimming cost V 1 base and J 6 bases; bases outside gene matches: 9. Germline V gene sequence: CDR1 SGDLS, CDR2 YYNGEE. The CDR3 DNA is TGTGCCAGCAGCGTACCAGAGGACAGGGACTCCAATGAGCAGTTCTTC. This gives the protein CASSVPEDRDSNEQFF. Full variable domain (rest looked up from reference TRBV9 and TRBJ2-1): DSGVTQTPKHLITATGQRVTLRCSPRSGDLSVYWYQQSLDQGLQFLIQYYNGEERAKGNILERFSAQQFPDLHSELNLSSLELGDSALYFCASSVPEDRDSNEQFFGPGTRLTVL.

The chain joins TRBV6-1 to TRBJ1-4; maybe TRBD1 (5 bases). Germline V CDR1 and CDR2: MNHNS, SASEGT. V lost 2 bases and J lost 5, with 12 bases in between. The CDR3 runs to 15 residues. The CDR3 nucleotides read TGTGCCAGCAGTGAATTATCAGGGTCGAATGAAAAACTGTTTTTT. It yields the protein CASSELSGSNEKLFF.

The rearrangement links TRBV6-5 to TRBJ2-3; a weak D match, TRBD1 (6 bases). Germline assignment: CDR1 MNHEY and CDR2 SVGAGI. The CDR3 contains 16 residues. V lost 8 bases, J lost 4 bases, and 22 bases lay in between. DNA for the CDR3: TGTGCCAGCGGTTGGGAGAAGGGGGTTTCATCAGATACGCAGTATTTT. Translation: CASGWEKGVSSDTQYF.

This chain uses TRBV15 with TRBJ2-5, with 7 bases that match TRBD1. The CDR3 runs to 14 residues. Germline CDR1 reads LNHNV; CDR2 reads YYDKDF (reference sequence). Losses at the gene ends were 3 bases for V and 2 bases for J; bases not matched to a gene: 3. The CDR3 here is CATSRGTDQETQYF. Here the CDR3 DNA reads TGTGCCACCAGCAGGGGGACAGATCAAGAGACCCAGTACTTC.

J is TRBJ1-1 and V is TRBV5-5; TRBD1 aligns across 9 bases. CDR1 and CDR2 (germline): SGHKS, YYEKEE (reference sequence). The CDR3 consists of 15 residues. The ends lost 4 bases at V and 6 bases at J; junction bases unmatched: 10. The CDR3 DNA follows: TGTGCCAGCAGCCTGATTGGACAGGGGAAGTCTGAAGCTTTCTTT. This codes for CASSLIGQGKSEAFF.

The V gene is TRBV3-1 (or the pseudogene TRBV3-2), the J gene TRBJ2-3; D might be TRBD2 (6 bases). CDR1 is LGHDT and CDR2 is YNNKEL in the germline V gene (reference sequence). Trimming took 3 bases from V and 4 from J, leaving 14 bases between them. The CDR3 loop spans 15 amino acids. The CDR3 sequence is CASSHLGLGADTQYF. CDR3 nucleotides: TGTGCCAGCAGCCATTTGGGACTGGGGGCAGATACGCAGTATTTT.

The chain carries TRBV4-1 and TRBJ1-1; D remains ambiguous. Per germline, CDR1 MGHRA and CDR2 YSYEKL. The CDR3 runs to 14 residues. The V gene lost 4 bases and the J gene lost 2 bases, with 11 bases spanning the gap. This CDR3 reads CASSPSTGNTEAFF. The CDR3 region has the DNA TGCGCCAGCAGCCCCTCAACGGGAAACACTGAAGCTTTCTTT.

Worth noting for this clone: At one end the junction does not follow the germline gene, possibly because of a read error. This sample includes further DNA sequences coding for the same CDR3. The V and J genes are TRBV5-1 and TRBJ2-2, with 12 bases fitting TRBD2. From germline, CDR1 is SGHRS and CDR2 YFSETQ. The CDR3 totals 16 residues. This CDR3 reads CASSLGLAGNTGELFF. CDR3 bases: TGCGCCAGCAGTTTGGGACTAGCGGGTAACACCGGGGAGCTGTTTTTT.

This CDR3 is CASSLAPSGENRIDTQYF. CDR3 nucleotides: TGTGCCAGCAGCTTGGCCCCTAGCGGAGAGAATCGAATAGATACGCAGTATTTT. The chain carries TRBV7-6 and TRBJ2-3; 7 positions agree with TRBD2. The CDR3 runs to 18 residues. Germline V gene lookup returns CDR1 SGHVS and CDR2 FNYEAQ. The V gene end was trimmed by 3 bases and the J gene end by 5 bases; junction bases not matched to a gene: 17.

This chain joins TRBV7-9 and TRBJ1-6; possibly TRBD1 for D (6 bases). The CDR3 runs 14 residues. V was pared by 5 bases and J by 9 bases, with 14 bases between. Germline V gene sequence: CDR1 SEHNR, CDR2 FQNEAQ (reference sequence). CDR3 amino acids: CASSQGQGGSPLHF. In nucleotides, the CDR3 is TGTGCCAGCAGCCAGGGGCAGGGCGGTTCACCCCTCCACTTT.